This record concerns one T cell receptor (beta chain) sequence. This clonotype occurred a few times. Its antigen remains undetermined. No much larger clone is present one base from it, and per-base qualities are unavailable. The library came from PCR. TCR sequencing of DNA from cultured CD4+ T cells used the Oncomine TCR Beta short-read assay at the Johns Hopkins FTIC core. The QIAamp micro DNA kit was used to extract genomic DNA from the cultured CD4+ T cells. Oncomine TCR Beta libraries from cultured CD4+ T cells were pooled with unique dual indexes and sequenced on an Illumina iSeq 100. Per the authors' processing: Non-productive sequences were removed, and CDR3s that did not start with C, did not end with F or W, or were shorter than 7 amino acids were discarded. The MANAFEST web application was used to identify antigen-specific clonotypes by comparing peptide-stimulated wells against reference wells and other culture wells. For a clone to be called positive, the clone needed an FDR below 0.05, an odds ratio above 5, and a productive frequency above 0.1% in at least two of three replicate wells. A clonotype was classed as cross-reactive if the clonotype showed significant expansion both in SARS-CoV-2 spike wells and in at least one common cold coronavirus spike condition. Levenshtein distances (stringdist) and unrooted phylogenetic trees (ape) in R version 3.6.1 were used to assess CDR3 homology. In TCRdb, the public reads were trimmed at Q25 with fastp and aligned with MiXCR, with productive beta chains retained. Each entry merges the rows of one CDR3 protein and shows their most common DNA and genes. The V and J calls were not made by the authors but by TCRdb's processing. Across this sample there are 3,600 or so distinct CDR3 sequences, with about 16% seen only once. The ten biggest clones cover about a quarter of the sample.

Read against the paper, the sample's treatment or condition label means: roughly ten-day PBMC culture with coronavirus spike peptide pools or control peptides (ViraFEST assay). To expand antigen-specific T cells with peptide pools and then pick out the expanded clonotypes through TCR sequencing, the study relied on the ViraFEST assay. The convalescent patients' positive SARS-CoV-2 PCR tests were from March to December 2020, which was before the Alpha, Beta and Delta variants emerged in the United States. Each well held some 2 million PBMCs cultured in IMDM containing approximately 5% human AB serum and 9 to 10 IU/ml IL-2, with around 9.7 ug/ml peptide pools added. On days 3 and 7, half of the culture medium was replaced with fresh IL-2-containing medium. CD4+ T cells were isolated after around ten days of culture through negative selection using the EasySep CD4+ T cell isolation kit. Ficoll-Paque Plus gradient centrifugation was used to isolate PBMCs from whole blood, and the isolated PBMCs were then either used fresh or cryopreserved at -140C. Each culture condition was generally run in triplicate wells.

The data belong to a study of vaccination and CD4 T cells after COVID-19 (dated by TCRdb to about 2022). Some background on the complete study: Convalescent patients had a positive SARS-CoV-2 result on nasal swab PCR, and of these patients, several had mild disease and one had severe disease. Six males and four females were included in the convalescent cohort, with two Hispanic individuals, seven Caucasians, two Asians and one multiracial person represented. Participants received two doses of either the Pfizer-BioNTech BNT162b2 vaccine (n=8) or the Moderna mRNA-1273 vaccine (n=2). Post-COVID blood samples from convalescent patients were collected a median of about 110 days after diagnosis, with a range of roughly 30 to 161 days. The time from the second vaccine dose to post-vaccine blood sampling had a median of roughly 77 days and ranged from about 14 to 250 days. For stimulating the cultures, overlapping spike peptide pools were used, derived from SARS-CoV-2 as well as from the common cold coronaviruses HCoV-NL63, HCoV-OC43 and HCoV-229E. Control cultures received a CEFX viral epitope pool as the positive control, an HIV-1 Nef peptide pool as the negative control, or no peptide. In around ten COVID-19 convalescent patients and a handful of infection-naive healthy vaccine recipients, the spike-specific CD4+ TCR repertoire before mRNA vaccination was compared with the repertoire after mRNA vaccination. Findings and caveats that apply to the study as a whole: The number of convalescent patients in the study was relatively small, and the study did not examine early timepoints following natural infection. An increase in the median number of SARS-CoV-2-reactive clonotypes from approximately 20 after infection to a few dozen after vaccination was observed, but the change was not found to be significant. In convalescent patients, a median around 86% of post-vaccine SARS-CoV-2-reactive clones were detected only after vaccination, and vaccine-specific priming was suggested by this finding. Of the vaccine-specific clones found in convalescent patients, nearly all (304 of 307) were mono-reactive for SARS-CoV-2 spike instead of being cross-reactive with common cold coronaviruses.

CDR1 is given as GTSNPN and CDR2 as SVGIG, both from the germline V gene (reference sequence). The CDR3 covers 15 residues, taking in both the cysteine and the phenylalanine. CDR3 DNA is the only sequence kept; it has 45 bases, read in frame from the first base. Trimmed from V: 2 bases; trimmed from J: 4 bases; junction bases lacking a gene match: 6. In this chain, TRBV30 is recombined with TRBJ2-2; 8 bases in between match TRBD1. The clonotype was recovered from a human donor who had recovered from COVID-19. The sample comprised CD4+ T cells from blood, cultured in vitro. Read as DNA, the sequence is TGTGCCTGGAGTCGTGGACAGGGTGCCACCGGGGAGCTGTTTTTT. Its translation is CAWSRGQGATGELFF.